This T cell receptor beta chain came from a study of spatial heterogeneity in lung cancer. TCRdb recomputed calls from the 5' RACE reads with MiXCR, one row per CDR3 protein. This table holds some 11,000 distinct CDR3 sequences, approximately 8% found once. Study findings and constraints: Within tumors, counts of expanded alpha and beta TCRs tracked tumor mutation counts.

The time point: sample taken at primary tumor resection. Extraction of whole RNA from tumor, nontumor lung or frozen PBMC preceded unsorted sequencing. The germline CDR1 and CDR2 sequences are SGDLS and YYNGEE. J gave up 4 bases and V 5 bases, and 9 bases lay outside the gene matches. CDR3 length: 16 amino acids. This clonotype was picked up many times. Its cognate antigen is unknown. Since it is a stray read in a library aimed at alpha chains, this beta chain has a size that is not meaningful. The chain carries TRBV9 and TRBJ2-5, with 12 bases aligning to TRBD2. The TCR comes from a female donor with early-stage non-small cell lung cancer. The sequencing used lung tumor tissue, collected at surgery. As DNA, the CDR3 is TGTGCCAGCAGTCGACTAGCGGGGGCTTGGGGAGAGACCCAGTACTTC. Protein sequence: CASSRLAGAWGETQYF.